This T cell receptor (beta chain) was obtained from a study of tumor-infiltrating lymphocytes in primary liver carcinoma. Study as a whole: Staging placed the tumors at T1-T3 N0M0, and they measured about 4 to 10 cm across.

Remarks on this clonotype: Its matching antigen is unknown. One junction end does not reproduce the germline sequence, and a read error may be involved.

Using a constant-region primer together with ProtoScript II reverse transcriptase, TCR beta cDNA was made from 500 ng of total RNA. Three-round nested multiplex PCR performed with slightly modified ARM-PCR produced the TCR beta libraries. TRBV1-TRBV30 forward primers paired with a C-beta reverse primer were used in the first two PCR rounds, which ran 9 to 10 cycles each. TCRdb reprocessed the multiplex PCR reads with MiXCR, giving one entry per CDR3 protein. The sample has some 94,000 distinct CDR3 sequences, around three quarters seen once. Study results and caveats: When set against blood, tumors had a significantly higher top-250-clone fraction (p = 0.039).

Between about 17 and 34 mg of unsorted bulk tissue served as the source from which RNA and DNA were co-extracted. The CDR3 spans 15 residues. The germline V gene encodes CDR1 SGHAT and CDR2 FQNNGV. The V call is TRBV11-2, the J call TRBJ2-5; the D gene is possibly TRBD1 (5 bases). Sequencing was performed on liver tumor tissue from sampling region 5. This sample's subset: tumor region T5, tumor centre. This TCR was sampled from a woman aged 55-69 years with primary liver carcinoma and hepatitis B virus infection. The DNA of the CDR3 is TGTGCCAGCAGCTCCAGGGATAGCAGGACGGAGACCCAATACTTC. It yields the protein CASSSRDSRTETQYF.